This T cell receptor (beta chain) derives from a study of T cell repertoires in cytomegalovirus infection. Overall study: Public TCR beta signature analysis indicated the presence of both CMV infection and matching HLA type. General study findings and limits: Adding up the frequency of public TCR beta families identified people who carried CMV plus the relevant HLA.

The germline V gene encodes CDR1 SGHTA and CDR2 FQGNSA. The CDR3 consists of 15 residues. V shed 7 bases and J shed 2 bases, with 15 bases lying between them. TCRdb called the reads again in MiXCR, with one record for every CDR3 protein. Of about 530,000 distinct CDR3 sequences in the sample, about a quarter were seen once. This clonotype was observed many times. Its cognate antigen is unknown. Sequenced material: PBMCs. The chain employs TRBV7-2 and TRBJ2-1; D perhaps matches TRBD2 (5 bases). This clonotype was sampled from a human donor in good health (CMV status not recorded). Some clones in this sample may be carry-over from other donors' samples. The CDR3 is CASTPFAGPYNEQFF. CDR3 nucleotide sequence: TGTGCCAGCACACCTTTCGCGGGCCCCTACAATGAGCAGTTCTTC. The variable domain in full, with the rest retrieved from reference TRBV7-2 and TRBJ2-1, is GAGVSQSPSNKVTEKGKDVELRCDPISGHTALYWYRQSLGQGLEFLIYFQGNSAPDKSGLPSDRFSAERTGGSVSTLTIQRTQQEDSAVYLCASTPFAGPYNEQFFGPGTRLTVL.